The 30 T cell receptor beta chains given below trace back to one sample, sequenced in a study of cytomegalovirus exposure and HLA in healthy donors. Clones were sequenced by immunoSEQ multiplex PCR, and TCRdb holds only the in-frame ones, with some missing. The sample yields hundreds of thousands of clones, roughly 88% seen once. Source material: PBMCs. The receptors originated from a woman younger than 30 in good health and CMV-seronegative.

V usage is TRBV5-8 and J usage is TRBJ1-2; D unclear. The CDR3 has 15 amino acids. V was pared by 4 bases and J by 4 bases, with 17 bases between. Looked up from germline, CDR1 is SGHTS and CDR2 is YDEGEE. The CDR3 protein is CASSLDGPGSYGYTF. The CDR3 bases are TGTGCCAGCAGCCTCGACGGGCCGGGGAGCTATGGCTACACCTTC.

The rearrangement uses TRBV30 and TRBJ1-5, with 7 bases matching TRBD1. J was trimmed by 3 bases and V by 3 bases; bases with no gene match: 8. Germline values: CDR1 GTSNPN, CDR2 SVGIG (reference sequence). The CDR3 runs 15 residues. The CDR3 is CAWSEYRGPNQPQHF. The CDR3 nucleotides read TGTGCCTGGAGCGAATACAGGGGACCCAATCAGCCCCAGCATTTT.

This chain joins TRBV6-5 and TRBJ2-5, with TRBD2 matching 14 bases. V trimming: 4 bases; J trimming: 5 bases; junction bases outside the gene matches: 6. The germline CDR1 and CDR2 sequences are MNHEY and SVGAGI. This CDR3 spans 16 amino acids. This CDR3 is CASSSPTSGRAETQYF. CDR3 nucleotide sequence: TGTGCCAGCAGTTCCCCGACTAGCGGGAGGGCGGAGACCCAGTACTTC.

V is TRBV7-9 and J is TRBJ1-2; D call uncertain. V was clipped by 1 base and J by 4 bases, with 10 bases between them. This CDR3 has 14 residues. Germline V gene sequence: CDR1 SEHNR, CDR2 FQNEAQ (reference sequence). The CDR3 DNA reads TGTGCCAGCAGCTTAGAGATCCAGTCCTATGGCTACACCTTC. Its translation is CASSLEIQSYGYTF.

This chain connects TRBV2 to TRBJ2-1; the match to TRBD2 covers 9 bases. The CDR3 sequence is 14 residues long. Trimming at V came to 9 bases and at J to 7 bases, leaving 10 bases not matched to a gene. The germline CDR1 and CDR2 sequences are SNHLY and FYNNEI. The CDR3 DNA reads as TGTGCCAGTGACGTGCTAGCGGGGAGGAATGAGCAGTTCTTC. It is translated as CASDVLAGRNEQFF.

V is TRBV14 and J is TRBJ1-2; tentative D call: TRBD1 (5 bases). CDR1 and CDR2 from the germline V gene are SGHDN and FVKESK. The CDR3 is made up of 15 amino acids. Trimming left V 2 bases short and J 0 bases short, with 10 bases between. CDR3 sequence: CASSQSGGPNYGYTF. The CDR3 DNA reads TGTGCCAGCAGCCAATCGGGGGGTCCTAACTATGGCTACACCTTC.

In regard to this clone: The same CDR3 also results from other DNA sequences found in this sample. This chain joins TRBV19 and TRBJ2-3; possibly TRBD1 for D (5 bases). The V gene's germline CDR1 is LNHDA and CDR2 SQIVND (reference sequence). The V and J ends lost 3 bases and 3 bases respectively, with 13 bases between them. This CDR3 region has 15 residues. CDR3 sequence (DNA): TGTGCCAGTAGTATTGTAGGGGCAGGGACAGATACGCAGTATTTT. This gives the protein CASSIVGAGTDTQYF.

This chain joins TRBV7-8 and TRBJ2-1, with 8 bases that match TRBD2. Germline CDR1 reads SGHVS; CDR2 reads FQNEAQ. CDR3 length equals 14 residues. The ends lost 7 bases at V and 7 bases at J; junction bases unmatched: 9. The CDR3 DNA sequence: TGTGCCAGCACCGACCCGGGGGGGGCGAATGAGCAGTTCTTC. It yields the protein CASTDPGGANEQFF. The full variable domain, with the rest looked up from reference TRBV7-8 and TRBJ2-1, is GAGVSQSPRYKVAKRGQDVALRCDPISGHVSLFWYQQALGQGPEFLTYFQNEAQLDKSGLPSDRFFAERPEGSVSTLKIQRTQQEDSAVYLCASTDPGGANEQFFGPGTRLTVL.

J is TRBJ1-2 and V is TRBV30, with no clear D. Trimming pared 0 bases from V and 4 bases from J, leaving 15 bases between. CDR1 is GTSNPN, CDR2 SVGIG, per germline (reference sequence). This CDR3 contains 15 residues. The CDR3 spells CAWSVPIRGSYGYTF. DNA of the CDR3: TGTGCCTGGAGTGTACCCATTCGGGGATCCTATGGCTACACCTTC.

The genes are TRBV7-8 and TRBJ2-5, with D tentatively TRBD1 (5 bases). Trimming left V 2 bases short and J 5 bases short, with 9 bases between. CDR1 SGHVS and CDR2 FQNEAQ come from the germline V gene. This CDR3 spans 13 amino acids. The CDR3 region is CASSLRGLETQYF. For the CDR3, the DNA is TGTGCCAGCAGCTTAAGGGGTTTGGAGACCCAGTACTTC.

V gene TRBV9 combines with J gene TRBJ2-1, with 9 bases fitting TRBD2. V dropped 0 bases and J dropped 3; count of bases not matched to a gene: 4. Germline loops: CDR1 SGDLS, CDR2 YYNGEE. The CDR3 consists of 16 residues. This CDR3 reads CASSVVGSGGYNEQFF. The CDR3 DNA reads as TGTGCCAGCAGCGTAGTGGGTAGCGGGGGCTACAATGAGCAGTTCTTC.

The chain employs TRBV20-1 and TRBJ1-1; D is possibly TRBD1 (6 bases). With 5 bases removed from V and 11 bases from J, the gap between germline ends came to 15 bases. Germline V gene sequence: CDR1 DFQATT, CDR2 SNEGSKA (reference sequence). The CDR3 extends over 11 amino acids. CDR3 in DNA: TGCAGTGCTTATGGGACACCTCGGGCTTTCTTT. It codes for CSAYGTPRAFF.

This clone was detected once. This chain uses TRBV23-1 with TRBJ2-1; no clear D gene. TRBV23-1 is noted as an ORF with a role that remains uncertain. Trimming shortened V by 2 bases and J by 0 bases, and 20 bases separated the two germline ends. The length of the CDR3 is 19 residues. This chain's CDR3 is CASSQNSPRLDPSYNEQFF. The CDR3 DNA sequence: TGCGCCAGCAGTCAAAATTCCCCCCGACTGGATCCCTCCTACAATGAGCAGTTCTTC.

As to this clone: Sequence at one end of the junction differs from germline and may be a read error. The rearrangement joins TRBV5-6 to TRBJ1-2; D call uncertain. This CDR3 comprises 15 residues. Germline assignment: CDR1 SGHDT and CDR2 YYEEEE. This chain's CDR3 is CASNLANSRNYGYTF. Here the CDR3 DNA reads TGTGCCAGCAACTTGGCAAACTCAAGAAACTATGGCTACACCTTC. Drawing the rest from reference TRBV5-6 and TRBJ1-2, the complete variable domain is DAGVTQSPTHLIKTRGQQVTLRCSPKSGHDTVSWYQQALGQGPQFIFQYYEEEERQRGNFPDRFSGHQFPNYSSELNVNALLLGDSALYLCASNLANSRNYGYTFGSGTRLTVV.

The chain carries TRBV4-2 and TRBJ1-6, with 11 bases identical to TRBD1. The CDR3 runs 14 residues. V dropped 6 bases and J dropped 9; count of bases not matched to a gene: 4. CDR1 LGHNA and CDR2 YNFKEQ come from the germline V gene. The CDR3 DNA reads as TGTGCCAGCAGTGGGACAGGGGGTGTTTCACCCCTCCACTTT. This translates into CASSGTGGVSPLHF.

This clone is a singleton in its sample. The CDR3 here is CASGSGQGPTDTQYF. Written as DNA, the CDR3 is TGTGCTAGTGGCTCGGGACAGGGGCCCACAGATACGCAGTATTTT. The chain couples TRBV12-5 to TRBJ2-3; 10 nucleotides align to TRBD1. Trimming cost V 6 bases and J 2 bases; bases outside gene matches: 5. CDR3 length: 15 residues. In germline, CDR1 is LGHNT, CDR2 FRNRAP.

V gene TRBV5-1 combines with J gene TRBJ1-4; D unclear. The CDR3 consists of 18 residues. V lost 2 bases to trimming and J lost 9 bases, with 26 bases between them. In germline, CDR1 is SGHRS, CDR2 YFSETQ. CDR3 bases: TGCGCCAGCAGCTTTTTGAGGGTTGTAGTTTGTTATCTGCAAAAACTGTTTTTT. Translation: CASSFLRVVVCYLQKLFF.

This clone was recorded only once. The rearrangement uses TRBV28 and TRBJ2-7; 10 bases agree with TRBD2. With V trimmed by 6 bases and J by 6 bases, 14 bases remained unmatched. Germline V gives CDR1 MDHEN, CDR2 SYDVKM. This CDR3 is built from 16 residues. Written as DNA, the CDR3 is TGTGCCAGCAGCCTAGCTTCGGCTAGCGGGAGTGGCGAGCAGTACTTC. Its translation: CASSLASASGSGEQYF.

The genes are TRBV6-5 and TRBJ2-7; 10 nucleotides align to TRBD2. Losses at the gene ends were 0 bases for V and 3 bases for J; bases not matched to a gene: 2. This CDR3 region has 15 residues. Looked up from germline, CDR1 is MNHEY and CDR2 is SVGAGI. The CDR3 region is CASSYSASGSYEQYF. The CDR3 DNA reads TGTGCCAGCAGTTACTCGGCTAGCGGGAGCTACGAGCAGTACTTC.

The chain uses TRBV9 and TRBJ2-7; 11 bases agree with TRBD2. V trimming: 0 bases; J trimming: 5 bases; junction bases outside the gene matches: 4. CDR3 length: 15 amino acids. Germline values: CDR1 SGDLS, CDR2 YYNGEE. The CDR3 sequence is CASSVDLAGGNEQYF. The CDR3 DNA reads as TGTGCCAGCAGCGTAGATCTAGCGGGAGGTAACGAGCAGTACTTC.

On this clone itself: Distinct nucleotide sequences in the sample also encode this CDR3. V usage is TRBV19 and J usage is TRBJ1-5; D perhaps matches TRBD1 (6 bases). This CDR3 comprises 14 residues. The germline gives CDR1 LNHDA, CDR2 SQIVND (reference sequence). Trimming removed 1 base from V and 5 bases from J, with 9 bases in between. In nucleotides, the CDR3 is TGTGCCAGTAGTATAGGAGGGGGTCATCAGCCCCAGCATTTT. It translates to CASSIGGGHQPQHF.

The chain is built from TRBV5-1 and TRBJ2-7, with D possibly being TRBD2 (6 bases). Deletions cut 4 bases from V and 1 base from J, with 9 bases between. Germline V gives CDR1 SGHRS, CDR2 YFSETQ. There are 13 residues in the CDR3. The DNA of the CDR3 is TGCGCCAGCAGCCGGGACTTGTCCTACGAGCAGTACTTC. Translating gives CASSRDLSYEQYF.

This rearrangement joins TRBV27 to TRBJ1-2, with 7 positions matching TRBD1. This CDR3 region has 14 residues. Germline V lookup: CDR1 MNHEY, CDR2 SMNVEV (reference sequence). The trim removed 2 bases at V and 8 bases at J, leaving 8 bases unmatched. The DNA of the CDR3 is TGTGCCAGCAGTTTAGCTCCCAGGGGGGCGGGCTACACCTTC. Residues: CASSLAPRGAGYTF.

V and J are TRBV7-6 and TRBJ1-6, with D perhaps TRBD1 (6 bases). Germline V CDR1 and CDR2: SGHVS, FNYEAQ. V dropped 5 bases and J dropped 3 bases, with 14 bases sitting between them. The CDR3 loop spans 16 amino acids. CDR3 loop: CASSDSQGFYNSPLHF. The DNA for the CDR3 is TGTGCCAGCAGCGACTCACAGGGATTCTATAATTCACCCCTCCACTTT.

The rearrangement uses TRBV25-1 and TRBJ1-1; D is unresolved. The CDR3 contains 13 residues. The germline CDR1 and CDR2 sequences are MGHDK and SYGVNS. V was cut by 3 bases and J by 3 bases, with 8 bases left in between. The CDR3 is CASSEWQYTEAFF. The CDR3 coding sequence is TGTGCCAGCAGTGAGTGGCAGTACACTGAAGCTTTCTTT.

The V call is TRBV29-1, the J call TRBJ2-5, with TRBD1 identical over 10 bases. CDR3 length: 13 residues. Germline V gene data show CDR1 as SQVTM and CDR2 as ANQGSEA. The J segment lost 6 bases and the V segment lost 6 bases, leaving 7 bases of the junction unmatched. The CDR3 nucleotides read TGCAGCGTAGAGACAGGGGGCCAGCAGACCCAGTACTTC. It is translated as CSVETGGQQTQYF. The full variable domain, in which reference TRBV29-1 and TRBJ2-5 provide the parts outside the CDR3, is SAVISQKPSRDICQRGTSLTIQCQVDSQVTMMFWYRQQPGQSLTLIATANQGSEATYESGFVIDKFPISRPNLTFSTLTVSNMSPEDSSIYLCSVETGGQQTQYFGPGTRLLVL.

This clone was detected only a few times. The gene calls are TRBV6-5 and TRBJ2-5; D perhaps matches TRBD1 (6 bases). In germline, CDR1 is MNHEY, CDR2 SVGAGI. This CDR3 contains 15 residues. Deletions cut 5 bases from V and 1 base from J, with 14 bases between. The CDR3 bases are TGTGCCAGCAGTCCTGGACAGCTGTCCCAAGAGACCCAGTACTTC. It yields the protein CASSPGQLSQETQYF.

This clone was recorded only once. V gene TRBV30 combines with J gene TRBJ1-1; D remains ambiguous. Trimming shortened V by 0 bases and J by 3 bases, and 8 bases separated the two germline ends. The CDR3 covers 13 residues. Germline CDR1 reads GTSNPN; CDR2 reads SVGIG (reference sequence). CDR3 amino acids: CAWSVSMYTEAFF. The CDR3 region has the DNA TGTGCCTGGAGTGTATCCATGTACACTGAAGCTTTCTTT.

This chain uses TRBV28 with TRBJ2-1, with 14 bases that match TRBD2. The V gene's germline CDR1 is MDHEN and CDR2 SYDVKM. J gave up 10 bases and V 5 bases, and 7 bases lay outside the gene matches. The CDR3 is 15 residues long. CDR3 region: CASSKVGLAGGEQFF. Written as DNA, the CDR3 is TGTGCCAGCAGTAAAGTTGGACTAGCGGGAGGAGAGCAGTTCTTC.

The chain couples TRBV28 to TRBJ1-2; no reliable D call. Germline CDR1 reads MDHEN; CDR2 reads SYDVKM. This CDR3 has 14 residues. Trimming removed 6 bases from V and 0 bases from J, with 11 bases in between. CDR3 region: CASRSHDSNYGYTF. For the CDR3, the DNA is TGTGCCAGCAGGTCTCACGACTCTAACTATGGCTACACCTTC.